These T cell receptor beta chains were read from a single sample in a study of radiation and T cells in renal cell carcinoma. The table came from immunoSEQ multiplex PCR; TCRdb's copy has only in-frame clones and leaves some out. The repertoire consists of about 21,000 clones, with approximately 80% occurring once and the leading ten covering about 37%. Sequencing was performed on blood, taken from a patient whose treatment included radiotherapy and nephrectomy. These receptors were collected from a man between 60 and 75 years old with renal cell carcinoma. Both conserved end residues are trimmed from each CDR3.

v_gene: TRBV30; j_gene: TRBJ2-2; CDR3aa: AWKQQGTGELF
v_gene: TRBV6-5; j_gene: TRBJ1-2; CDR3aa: ASSPDFTGLGYT
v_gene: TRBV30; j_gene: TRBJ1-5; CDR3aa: AWSVKGSGQPQH
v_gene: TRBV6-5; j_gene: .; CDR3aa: ASSYLQGRTEQY
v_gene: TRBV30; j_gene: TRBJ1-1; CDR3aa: AWIRSTEAF
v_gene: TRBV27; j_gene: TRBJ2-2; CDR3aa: ASGPGGSGELF
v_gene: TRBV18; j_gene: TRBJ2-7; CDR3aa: ASSPRQGSEQY
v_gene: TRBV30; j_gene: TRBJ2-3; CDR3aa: AWREWGATDTQY
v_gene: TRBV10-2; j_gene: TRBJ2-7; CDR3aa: ASTGTISQGSYEQY
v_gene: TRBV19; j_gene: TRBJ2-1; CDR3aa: ASSQRGTSGRASRQF
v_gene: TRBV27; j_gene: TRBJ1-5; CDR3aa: ASSLRPGNQPQH
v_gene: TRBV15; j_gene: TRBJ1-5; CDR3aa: ATSAEGLGPQH
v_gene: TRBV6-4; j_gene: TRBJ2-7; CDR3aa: ASSDSDARDSYEQY
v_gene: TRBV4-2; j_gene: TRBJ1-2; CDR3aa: ASSPEYGTGNYGYT
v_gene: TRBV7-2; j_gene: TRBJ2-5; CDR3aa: ASSSGQGAKTQY
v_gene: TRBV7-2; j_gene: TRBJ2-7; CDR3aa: ASSSRLTRSYEQY
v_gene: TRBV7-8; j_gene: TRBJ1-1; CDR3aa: ASSPRADSTEAF
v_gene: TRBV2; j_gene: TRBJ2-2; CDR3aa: ASLMRTGDTGELF
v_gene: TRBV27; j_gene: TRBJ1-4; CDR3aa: ASSLSSSWSFEKLF
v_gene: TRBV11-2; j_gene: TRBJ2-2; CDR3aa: ASSQKTSGRGSGTGELF
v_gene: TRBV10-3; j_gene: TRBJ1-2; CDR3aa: AISHPRDEMFGGYT
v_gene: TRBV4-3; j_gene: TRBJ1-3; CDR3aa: ASSQERIGSLGSGNTIY
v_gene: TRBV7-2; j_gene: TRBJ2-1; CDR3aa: ASSLASGRVGSEF
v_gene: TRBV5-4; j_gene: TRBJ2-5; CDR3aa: ASSLVLAGQETQY
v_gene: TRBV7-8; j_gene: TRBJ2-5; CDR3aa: ASSLGGSETQY
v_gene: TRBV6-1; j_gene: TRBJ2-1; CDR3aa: ASSGLAGGRSSYNEQF
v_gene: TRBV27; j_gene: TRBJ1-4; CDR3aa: ASCRGPNEKLF
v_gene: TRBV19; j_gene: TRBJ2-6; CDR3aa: ASSPLMTQSRANVLT
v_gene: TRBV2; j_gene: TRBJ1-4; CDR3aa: ASSNTGGANEKLF
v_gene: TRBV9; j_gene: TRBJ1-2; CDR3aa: ASSDFGQGASGYT
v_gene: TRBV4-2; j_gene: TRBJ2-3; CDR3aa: ASSQVRDYRPPDTQY
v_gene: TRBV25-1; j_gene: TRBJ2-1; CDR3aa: ASSDAFVTVSYNEQF
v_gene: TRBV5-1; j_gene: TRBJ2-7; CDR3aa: ASTRTSGSYEQY
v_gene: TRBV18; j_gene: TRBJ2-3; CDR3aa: ASSTSRGRASTDTQY
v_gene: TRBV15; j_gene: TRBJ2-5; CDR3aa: ATSDSSAWGETQY
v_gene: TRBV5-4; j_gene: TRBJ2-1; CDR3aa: ASSFTEYNEQF
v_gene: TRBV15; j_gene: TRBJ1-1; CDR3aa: ATSRDKFGRWSEAF
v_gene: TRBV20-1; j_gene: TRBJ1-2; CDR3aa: SADSNYGYT
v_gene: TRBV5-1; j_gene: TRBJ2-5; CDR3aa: ASSLGQGLETQY
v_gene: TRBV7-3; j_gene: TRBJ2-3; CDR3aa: ASSSAGPDTQY
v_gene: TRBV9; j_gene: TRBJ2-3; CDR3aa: ASTWAADPDTQY
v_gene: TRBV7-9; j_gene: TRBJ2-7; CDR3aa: ASSSGQGGEQY
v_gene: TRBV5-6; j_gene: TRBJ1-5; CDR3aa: ASSSDQPQH
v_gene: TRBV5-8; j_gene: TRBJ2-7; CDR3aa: ASSFTVGSYEQY
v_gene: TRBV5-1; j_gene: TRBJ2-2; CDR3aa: ASSGGPTNTGELF
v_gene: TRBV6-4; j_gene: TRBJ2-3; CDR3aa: ASSDSANSSTDTQY
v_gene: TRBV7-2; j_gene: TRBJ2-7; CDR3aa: ASSFPGGPIYEQY
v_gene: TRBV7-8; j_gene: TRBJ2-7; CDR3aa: ASSSGQVRQQY
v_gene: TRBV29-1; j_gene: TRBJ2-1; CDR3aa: SEQGSESGDEQF
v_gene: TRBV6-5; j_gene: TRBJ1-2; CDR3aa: ASCATGDDYGYT